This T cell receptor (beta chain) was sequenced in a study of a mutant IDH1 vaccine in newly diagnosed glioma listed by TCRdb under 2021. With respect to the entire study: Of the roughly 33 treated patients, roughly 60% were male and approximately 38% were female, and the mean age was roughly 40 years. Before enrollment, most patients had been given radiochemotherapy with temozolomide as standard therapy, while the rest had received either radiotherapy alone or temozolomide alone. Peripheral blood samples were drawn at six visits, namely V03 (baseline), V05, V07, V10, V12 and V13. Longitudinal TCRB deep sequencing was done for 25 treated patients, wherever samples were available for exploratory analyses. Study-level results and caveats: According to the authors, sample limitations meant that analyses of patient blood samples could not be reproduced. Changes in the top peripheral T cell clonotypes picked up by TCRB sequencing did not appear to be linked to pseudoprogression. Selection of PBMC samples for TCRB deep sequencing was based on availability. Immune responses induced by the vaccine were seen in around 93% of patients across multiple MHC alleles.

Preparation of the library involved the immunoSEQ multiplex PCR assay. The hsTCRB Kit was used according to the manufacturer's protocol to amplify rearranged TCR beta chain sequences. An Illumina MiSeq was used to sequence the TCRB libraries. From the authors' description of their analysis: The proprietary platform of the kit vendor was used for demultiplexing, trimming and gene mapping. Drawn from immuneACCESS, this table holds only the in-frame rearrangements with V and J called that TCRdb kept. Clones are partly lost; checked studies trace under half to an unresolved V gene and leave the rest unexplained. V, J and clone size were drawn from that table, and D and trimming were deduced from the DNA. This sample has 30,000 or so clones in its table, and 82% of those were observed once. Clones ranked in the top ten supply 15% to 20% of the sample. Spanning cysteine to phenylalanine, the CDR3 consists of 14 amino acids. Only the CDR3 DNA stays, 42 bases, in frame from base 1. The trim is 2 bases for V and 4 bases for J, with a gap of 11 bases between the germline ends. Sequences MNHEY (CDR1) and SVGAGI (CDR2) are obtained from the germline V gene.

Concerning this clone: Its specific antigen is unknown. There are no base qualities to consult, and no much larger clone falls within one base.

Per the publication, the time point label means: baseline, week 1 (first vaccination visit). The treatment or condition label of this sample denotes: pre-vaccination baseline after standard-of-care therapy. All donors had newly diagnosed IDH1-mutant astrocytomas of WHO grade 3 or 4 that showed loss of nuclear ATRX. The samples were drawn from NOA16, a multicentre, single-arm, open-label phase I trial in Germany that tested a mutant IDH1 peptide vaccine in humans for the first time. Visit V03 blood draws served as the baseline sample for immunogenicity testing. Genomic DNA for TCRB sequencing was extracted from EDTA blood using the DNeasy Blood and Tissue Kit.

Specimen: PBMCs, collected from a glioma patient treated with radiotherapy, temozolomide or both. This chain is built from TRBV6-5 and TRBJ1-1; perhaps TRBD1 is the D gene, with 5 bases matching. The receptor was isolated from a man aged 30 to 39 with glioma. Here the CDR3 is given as CASSYGRVGTEAFF. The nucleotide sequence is TGTGCCAGCAGTTACGGCAGGGTGGGCACTGAAGCTTTCTTT.